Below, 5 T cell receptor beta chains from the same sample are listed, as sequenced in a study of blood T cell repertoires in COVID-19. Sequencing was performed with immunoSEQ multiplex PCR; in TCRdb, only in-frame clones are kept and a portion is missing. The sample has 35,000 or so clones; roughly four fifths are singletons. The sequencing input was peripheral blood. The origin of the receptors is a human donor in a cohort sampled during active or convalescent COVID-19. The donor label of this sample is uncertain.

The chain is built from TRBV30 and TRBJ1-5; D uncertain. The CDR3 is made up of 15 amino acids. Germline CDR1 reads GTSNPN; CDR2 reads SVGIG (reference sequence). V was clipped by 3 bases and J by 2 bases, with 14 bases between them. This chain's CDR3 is CAWSPTGEGNQPQHF. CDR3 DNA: TGTGCCTGGAGCCCGACGGGTGAGGGCAATCAGCCCCAGCATTTT.

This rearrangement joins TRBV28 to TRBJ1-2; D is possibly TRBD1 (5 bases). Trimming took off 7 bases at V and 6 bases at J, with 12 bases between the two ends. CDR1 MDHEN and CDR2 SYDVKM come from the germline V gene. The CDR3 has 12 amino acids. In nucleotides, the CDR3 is TGTGCCAGCAATACCCGGGGGGATGGCTACACCTTC. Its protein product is CASNTRGDGYTF.

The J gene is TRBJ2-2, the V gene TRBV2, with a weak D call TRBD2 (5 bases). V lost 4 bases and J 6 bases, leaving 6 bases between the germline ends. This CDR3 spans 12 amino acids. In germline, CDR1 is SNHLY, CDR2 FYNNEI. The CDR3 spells CASSGGPGELFF. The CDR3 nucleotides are TGTGCCAGCAGTGGAGGGCCCGGGGAGCTGTTTTTT. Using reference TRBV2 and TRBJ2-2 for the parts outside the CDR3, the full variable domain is EPEVTQTPSHQVTQMGQEVILRCVPISNHLYFYWYRQILGQKVEFLVSFYNNEISEKSEIFDDQFSVERPDGSNFTLKIRSTKLEDSAMYFCASSGGPGELFFGEGSRLTVL.

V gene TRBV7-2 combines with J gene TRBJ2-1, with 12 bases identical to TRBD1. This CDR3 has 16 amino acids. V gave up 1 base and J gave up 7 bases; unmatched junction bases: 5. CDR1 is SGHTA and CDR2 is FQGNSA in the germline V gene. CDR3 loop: CASSLVRDRGLNEQFF. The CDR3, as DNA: TGTGCCAGCAGCTTAGTTCGGGACAGGGGGCTGAATGAGCAGTTCTTC.

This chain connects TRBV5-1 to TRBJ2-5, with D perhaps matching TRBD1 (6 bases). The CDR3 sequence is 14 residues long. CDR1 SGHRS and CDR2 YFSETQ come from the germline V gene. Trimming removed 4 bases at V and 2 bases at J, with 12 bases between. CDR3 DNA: TGCGCCAGCAGCCCCGGGACACTACAAGAGACCCAGTACTTC. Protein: CASSPGTLQETQYF.